A single T cell receptor beta chain is shown here with its context. The entry originates in a study of blood T cell repertoires in COVID-19. At the level of the study: Italy, Spain and the United States were the sources of the convalescent and acute COVID-19 samples.

The table came from immunoSEQ multiplex PCR; TCRdb's copy has only in-frame clones and leaves some out. Here the sample spans roughly 97,000 clones, around 87% being singletons. The CDR3 contains 11 residues. V shed 3 bases and J shed 6 bases, with 4 bases lying between them. Germline assignment: CDR1 MDHEN and CDR2 SYDVKM. The sequence derives from a human donor in a cohort sampled during active COVID-19. Sequencing used peripheral blood. The gene calls are TRBV28 and TRBJ2-3, with D uncertain. CDR3 sequence (DNA): TGTGCCAGCAGTTTCGTCGATACGCAGTATTTT. Encoded protein: CASSFVDTQYF.